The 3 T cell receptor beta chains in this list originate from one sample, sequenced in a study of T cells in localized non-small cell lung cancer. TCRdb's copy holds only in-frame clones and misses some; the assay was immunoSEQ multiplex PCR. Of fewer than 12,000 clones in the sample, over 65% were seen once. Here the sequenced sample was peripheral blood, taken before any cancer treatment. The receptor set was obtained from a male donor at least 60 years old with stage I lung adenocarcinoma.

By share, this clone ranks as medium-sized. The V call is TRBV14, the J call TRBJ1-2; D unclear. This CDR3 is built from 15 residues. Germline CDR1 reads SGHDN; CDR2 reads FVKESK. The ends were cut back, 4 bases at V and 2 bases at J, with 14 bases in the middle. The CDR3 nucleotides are TGTGCCAGCAGCCCCGAAAGGGAACGGAACTATGGCTACACCTTC. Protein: CASSPERERNYGYTF.

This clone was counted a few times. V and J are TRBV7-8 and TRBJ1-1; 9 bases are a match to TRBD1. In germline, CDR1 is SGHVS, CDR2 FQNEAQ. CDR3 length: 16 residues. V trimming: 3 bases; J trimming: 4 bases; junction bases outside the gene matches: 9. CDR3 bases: TGTGCCAGCAGCTTCCGGACAGGGGCGGTCAGCACTGAAGCTTTCTTT. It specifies CASSFRTGAVSTEAFF.

The CDR3 loop reads CASSLAHRGNEQYF. The CDR3 nucleotides are TGTGCCAGCAGCTTAGCTCACAGGGGGAACGAGCAGTACTTC. The V call is TRBV7-9, the J call TRBJ2-7; 8 nucleotides align to TRBD1. The CDR3 contains 14 residues. V lost 0 bases to trimming and J lost 5 bases; unmatched junction nucleotides: 3. The germline V gene encodes CDR1 SEHNR and CDR2 FQNEAQ (reference sequence).